A selection of T cell receptor beta chains follows, all from one sample in a study of blood T cell repertoires in COVID-19. Only in-frame clones appear in the TCRdb table, and some are missing; sequencing was by immunoSEQ multiplex PCR. Of about 90,000 clones listed, 89% are singletons. Material for sequencing was peripheral blood. All receptors come from a man in his fifties with COVID-19, enrolled during active disease. Each CDR3 is given with its conserved first and last residue. D genes are given only for firm matches. Some rows have no size entry. The others give once, few or many, or a class for an expanded clone.

v_gene	j_gene	abundance	d_gene	CDR3aa	CDR3nt
TRBV5-4	TRBJ1-6	-	TRBD1	CASSFGREGTGDSPLHF	TGTGCCAGCAGCTTTGGAAGGGAAGGGACAGGGGATTCACCCCTCCACTTT
TRBV30	TRBJ1-5	-	-	CAWSVERDQPQHF	TGTGCCTGGAGTGTAGAGAGGGATCAGCCCCAGCATTTT
TRBV9	TRBJ1-6	-	-	CASSVGEGGSPLHF	TGTGCCAGCAGCGTAGGAGAGGGAGGATCACCCCTCCACTTT
TRBV6-5	TRBJ2-1	-	TRBD2	CASSPSGGDNNEQFF	TGTGCCAGCAGTCCTAGCGGGGGGGACAACAATGAGCAGTTCTTC
TRBV30	TRBJ1-6	-	-	CAWSGRTDNSPLHF	TGTGCCTGGAGTGGGAGGACAGATAATTCACCCCTCCACTTT
TRBV4-1	TRBJ2-5	-	-	CASSQGEAIETQYF	TGCGCCAGCAGCCAAGGCGAGGCTATAGAGACCCAGTACTTC
TRBV27	TRBJ1-6	-	-	CASSFIDTSSPLHF	TGTGCCAGCAGTTTCATAGACACCTCTTCACCCCTCCACTTT
TRBV6-6	TRBJ2-2	-	-	CASFPAGGLGELFF	TGTGCCAGCTTTCCGGCCGGGGGGCTCGGGGAGCTGTTTTTT
TRBV27	TRBJ1-1	-	-	CASSRTGGASTEAFF	TGTGCCAGCAGCCGAACCGGGGGGGCGAGCACTGAAGCTTTCTTT
TRBV12-2	TRBJ2-3	-	-	CASRYGQGCTDTQYF	TGTGCAAGTCGCTACGGACAGGGTTGCACAGATACGCAGTATTTT
TRBV24-1	TRBJ2-7	once	-	CATSDGAYYEQYF	TGTGCCACCAGTGATGGGGCATACTACGAGCAGTACTTC
TRBV6-1	TRBJ1-5	-	-	CASSEVNRGPQHF	TGTGCCAGCAGTGAAGTCAACCGAGGGCCCCAGCATTTT
TRBV27	TRBJ1-2	-	TRBD1	CASSLLGSGAGGYGYTF	TGTGCCAGCAGTCTCCTGGGTTCGGGGGCAGGGGGCTATGGCTACACCTTC
TRBV2	TRBJ1-6	-	-	CASVQERRVFSPLHF	TGTGCCAGCGTTCAGGAGCGGAGGGTTTTTTCACCCCTCCACTTT
TRBV6-6	TRBJ2-3	-	-	CASSYLGADTQYF	TGTGCCAGCAGTTACTTAGGAGCAGATACGCAGTATTTT
TRBV20-1	TRBJ1-6	-	TRBD1	CSASLPRQGINSPLHF	TGCAGTGCTAGTTTGCCGAGACAGGGGATAAATTCACCCCTCCACTTT
TRBV19	TRBJ1-6	-	TRBD1	CASSIGDRDNSPLHF	TGTGCCAGTAGTATAGGGGACAGGGATAATTCACCCCTCCACTTT
TRBV4-1	TRBJ1-1	-	-	CASSQDPGGRGFEAFF	TGCGCCAGCAGCCAAGACCCCGGAGGGCGCGGATTTGAAGCTTTCTTT
TRBV21-1	TRBJ1-6	-	-	CASSKALYSNNSPLHF	TGTGCCAGCAGCAAAGCGCTCTACAGTAATAATTCACCCCTCCACTTT
TRBV6-5	TRBJ2-7	few	TRBD1	CASRPGTGGNEQYF	TGTGCCAGCAGACCCGGGACAGGGGGTAACGAGCAGTACTTC
TRBV9	TRBJ1-5	few	-	CASSVDGQPNQPQHF	TGTGCCAGCAGCGTAGACGGACAGCCAAATCAGCCCCAGCATTTT
TRBV5-4	TRBJ2-1	-	TRBD2	CASSLHPSGAYNEQFF	TGTGCCAGCAGCTTGCACCCTAGCGGCGCCTACAATGAGCAGTTCTTC
TRBV10-3	TRBJ2-7	-	-	CAISEGVTGTYEQYF	TGTGCCATCAGTGAGGGGGTGACGGGGACCTACGAGCAGTACTTC
TRBV5-1	TRBJ2-3	-	-	CASSPERGTDTQYF	TGCGCCAGCAGCCCGGAGCGGGGCACAGATACGCAGTATTTT
TRBV5-1	TRBJ2-3	once	TRBD1	CASSSTGPDTQYF	TGCGCCAGCAGCTCGACAGGGCCAGATACGCAGTATTTT
TRBV6-5	TRBJ2-2	-	-	CASSSRAGELFF	TGTGCCAGCAGCTCTCGAGCCGGGGAGCTGTTTTTT
TRBV21-1	TRBJ2-3	-	-	CASSKVERGGADTQYF	TGTGCCAGCAGCAAAGTAGAGCGGGGGGGCGCAGATACGCAGTATTTT
TRBV18	TRBJ1-3	-	TRBD1	CASSPPRGKSGNTIYF	TGTGCCAGCTCCCCCCCCAGGGGGAAGTCTGGAAACACCATATATTTT
TRBV24-1	TRBJ2-3	once	TRBD1	CATSDAQGFQDTQYF	TGTGCCACCAGTGATGCACAGGGGTTCCAAGATACGCAGTATTTT
TRBV7-3	TRBJ2-2	-	TRBD1	CASSLGTGTGELFF	TGTGCCAGCAGCTTAGGGACAGGGACCGGGGAGCTGTTTTTT
TRBV29-1	TRBJ1-1	-	-	CSVVSVNTEAFF	TGCAGCGTTGTATCGGTTAACACTGAAGCTTTCTTT
TRBV15	TRBJ1-3	-	-	CATSMRSGNTIYF	TGTGCCACCAGCATGCGATCTGGAAACACCATATATTTT
TRBV11-1	TRBJ2-5	-	-	CASSPSKETQYF	TGTGCCAGCAGCCCCAGTAAAGAGACCCAGTACTTC
TRBV4-2	TRBJ1-5	-	-	CASSPVGGGSNQPQHF	TGTGCCAGCAGCCCGGTGGGAGGGGGTAGCAATCAGCCCCAGCATTTT
TRBV7-9	TRBJ2-5	-	TRBD1	CASSLVDFRGRRPQETQYF	TGTGCCAGCAGCTTAGTAGACTTCAGGGGGCGACGACCTCAAGAGACCCAGTACTTC
TRBV18	TRBJ2-7	-	TRBD1	CASSPPGQPTYEQYF	TGTGCCAGCTCACCCCCGGGACAGCCCACCTACGAGCAGTACTTC
TRBV5-4	TRBJ2-7	once	TRBD2	CASSGPGGVRQQYF	TGTGCCAGCAGCGGCCCCGGGGGGGTTAGGCAGCAGTACTTC
TRBV11-2	TRBJ2-5	-	-	CASSRMDTSRVETQYF	TGTGCCAGCAGCCGGATGGATACTAGCAGGGTAGAGACCCAGTACTTC
TRBV5-4	TRBJ2-3	-	-	CASSLGQSGEDTQYF	TGTGCCAGCAGCTTGGGTCAATCGGGGGAAGATACGCAGTATTTT
TRBV4-1	TRBJ2-1	few	-	CASSQASRPYNEQFF	TGCGCCAGCAGCCAAGCTAGTAGGCCCTACAATGAGCAGTTCTTC
TRBV4-3	TRBJ1-6	many	TRBD1	CASSQDLTGGNSPLHF	TGCGCCAGCAGCCAAGATTTGACAGGGGGAAATTCACCCCTCCACTTT
TRBV11-2	TRBJ2-1	-	-	CASSLDRYNEQFF	TGTGCCAGCAGCTTAGACAGATACAATGAGCAGTTCTTC